These 32 T cell receptor beta chains share one sample of origin, sequenced in a study of OX40 agonist ivuxolimab in advanced cancers. Clones were sequenced by immunoSEQ multiplex PCR, and TCRdb holds only the in-frame ones, with some missing. Of 65,000 to 95,000 clones in the sample, around nine tenths were seen once. This sample comprised CD4+ or CD8+ T cells sorted from blood, obtained in a trial of the OX40 agonist ivuxolimab. The receptor source for this set is an adult with an advanced solid tumor such as melanoma, head and neck, liver or kidney cancer.

The table lists this clone with a count of one. The V and J genes are TRBV28 and TRBJ1-5, with TRBD1 as a possible D gene (5 bases). Germline lookup yields CDR1 MDHEN and CDR2 SYDVKM. V was clipped by 5 bases and J by 1 base, with 12 bases between them. The CDR3 is 15 amino acids. The CDR3 here is CASSLPQGSNQPQHF. The CDR3 DNA follows: TGTGCCAGCAGTCTCCCGCAGGGAAGCAATCAGCCCCAGCATTTT.

CDR3 sequence reads: CASSLGQQETQYF. CDR3 DNA sequence: TGTGCCAGCAGTTTGGGACAGCAAGAGACCCAGTACTTC. This chain connects TRBV6-5 to TRBJ2-5; 7 bases are a match to TRBD1. Germline CDR1 is MNHEY and CDR2 is SVGAGI. CDR3 length equals 13 residues. V dropped 4 bases and J dropped 2; count of bases not matched to a gene: 1.

The V and J genes are TRBV29-1 and TRBJ2-5, with 7 bases aligning to TRBD1. Unmatched junction bases numbered 13, after V lost 7 bases and J lost 5 bases. Germline V gene sequence: CDR1 SQVTM, CDR2 ANQGSEA. There are 14 residues in the CDR3. The CDR3 nucleotides are TGCAGCGCCGCAGGGGGAAGTAGGTGGGAGACCCAGTACTTC. The encoded protein is CSAAGGSRWETQYF. Together with reference TRBV29-1 and TRBJ2-5, the CDR3 gives the full variable domain: SAVISQKPSRDICQRGTSLTIQCQVDSQVTMMFWYRQQPGQSLTLIATANQGSEATYESGFVIDKFPISRPNLTFSTLTVSNMSPEDSSIYLCSAAGGSRWETQYFGPGTRLLVL.

This chain connects TRBV29-1 to TRBJ2-2; D ambiguous. Germline V gene sequence: CDR1 SQVTM, CDR2 ANQGSEA. V was clipped by 5 bases and J by 1 base, with 5 bases between them. This CDR3 comprises 12 residues. The CDR3 nucleotides read TGCAGCGTTCGCGGGAACACCGGGGAGCTGTTTTTT. This encodes CSVRGNTGELFF.

The sample holds a few counts of this clone. The gene calls are TRBV2 and TRBJ2-7, with 8 bases fitting TRBD2. Germline CDR1 reads SNHLY; CDR2 reads FYNNEI. J lost 4 bases, V lost 8 bases, and 10 bases had no gene match. This CDR3 region has 14 residues. The CDR3 DNA sequence: TGTGCCAGCCTTGTTGCTAGCGGGTCTTACGAGCAGTACTTC. It encodes CASLVASGSYEQYF.

CDR3 region: CATLLRGGNQPQHF. The CDR3 nucleotides read TGTGCCACCTTGCTTCGGGGGGGCAATCAGCCCCAGCATTTT. The chain carries TRBV19 and TRBJ1-5, with D possibly TRBD1 on 5 matching bases. Between the trimmed V and J ends, which lost 10 bases and 2 bases, there was a span of 15 bases. Germline loops: CDR1 LNHDA, CDR2 SQIVND (reference sequence). This CDR3 is 14 amino acids long.

The chain joins TRBV19 to TRBJ2-2, with 10 bases identical to TRBD2. Germline trimming cut 4 bases from V and 4 bases from J; bases unmatched to any gene: 9. Germline values: CDR1 LNHDA, CDR2 SQIVND (reference sequence). The CDR3 length is 17 residues. The CDR3 nucleotides read TGTGCCAGTAGTACCTTAGCGGGAGGTCATGGCACCGGGGAGCTGTTTTTT. This translates into CASSTLAGGHGTGELFF.

The chain is built from TRBV19 and TRBJ2-2; D may be TRBD2 (6 bases). V dropped 3 bases and J dropped 3 bases, with 11 bases sitting between them. This CDR3 comprises 15 residues. Germline V CDR1 and CDR2: LNHDA, SQIVND (reference sequence). The CDR3 spells CASSMSGVDTGELFF. CDR3 nucleotide sequence: TGTGCCAGTAGTATGTCGGGAGTGGACACCGGGGAGCTGTTTTTT.

This clone appeared once. Germline and junction disagree at one end, which may indicate a read error. V usage is TRBV14 and J usage is TRBJ2-7; TRBD2 aligns across 8 bases. The germline V gene encodes CDR1 SGHDN and CDR2 FVKESK. This CDR3 has 15 residues. For the CDR3, the DNA is TGTGCCAGCAGCCAAGTAGTTGGACTAGCCTACGGGCAGTACTTC. This encodes CASSQVVGLAYGQYF.

The chain joins TRBV29-1 to TRBJ2-2; no reliable D call. Trimming shortened V by 2 bases and J by 0 bases, and 7 bases separated the two germline ends. Germline V gene data show CDR1 as SQVTM and CDR2 as ANQGSEA. This CDR3 region has 14 residues. This CDR3 reads CSVETRPNTGELFF. DNA for the CDR3: TGCAGCGTTGAAACTCGACCGAACACCGGGGAGCTGTTTTTT.

This chain uses TRBV6-1 with TRBJ1-3; D gene unclear. In germline, CDR1 is MNHNS, CDR2 SASEGT. The CDR3 totals 14 residues. V shed 7 bases and J shed 2 bases, with 12 bases lying between them. The CDR3 coding sequence is TGTGCCAGCACCCCATCCCGAACTGGAAACACCATATATTTT. It specifies CASTPSRTGNTIYF.

The chain uses TRBV4-3 and TRBJ2-7; D might be TRBD1 (6 bases). V was clipped by 0 bases and J by 2 bases, with 11 bases between them. The CDR3 runs to 15 residues. Germline CDR1 LGHNA, CDR2 YSLEER. CDR3 DNA: TGCGCCAGCAGCCAAGATGACCAGGGGCCCTACGAGCAGTACTTC. Protein sequence: CASSQDDQGPYEQYF.

The V and J genes are TRBV7-2 and TRBJ2-2; 11 bases are a match to TRBD2. Trimming removed 1 base from V and 13 bases from J; junction bases left unmatched: 11. The CDR3 has 16 residues. Germline V gene sequence: CDR1 SGHTA, CDR2 FQGNSA. The CDR3 sequence: CASSLDDLAGGLGLFF. CDR3 DNA sequence: TGTGCCAGCAGCTTAGACGATCTAGCGGGAGGTTTAGGGCTGTTTTTT.

This chain uses TRBV30 with TRBJ2-2; TRBD1 matches 10 bases. With 2 bases clipped from V and 5 bases from J, the junction kept 5 bases outside the gene matches. CDR3 size: 15 residues. Germline assignment: CDR1 GTSNPN and CDR2 SVGIG (reference sequence). The CDR3 protein is CAWSSGQGRTGELFF. CDR3 nucleotide sequence: TGTGCCTGGAGTTCGGGACAGGGGCGGACCGGGGAGCTGTTTTTT.

This clone showed up just once. The chain combines TRBV28 with TRBJ2-1, with TRBD1 identical over 7 bases. The CDR3 has 14 amino acids. Trimming cost V 6 bases and J 5 bases; bases outside gene matches: 7. Germline V CDR1 and CDR2: MDHEN, SYDVKM. CDR3 in DNA: TGTGCCAGCAGAAGGATGGGACAGAACAATGAGCAGTTCTTC. It codes for CASRRMGQNNEQFF.

The chain is built from TRBV19 and TRBJ1-3, with D maybe TRBD1 (6 bases). Trimming took off 6 bases at V and 4 bases at J, with 22 bases between the two ends. The CDR3 spans 17 residues. Germline CDR1 LNHDA, CDR2 SQIVND (reference sequence). The CDR3 is CASRSDPGTQGGNTIYF. In nucleotides, the CDR3 is TGTGCCAGTAGATCCGATCCCGGGACGCAGGGGGGAAACACCATATATTTT.

The gene calls are TRBV28 and TRBJ2-1, with D possibly TRBD1 on 6 matching bases. The CDR3 covers 15 residues. Germline lookup yields CDR1 MDHEN and CDR2 SYDVKM. The V end was cut by 8 bases, the J end by 7 bases, with 21 bases between. The CDR3 region is CASSNRVGLGNEQFF. The CDR3, as DNA: TGTGCCAGCTCCAACAGGGTGGGGCTGGGTAATGAGCAGTTCTTC.

The chain couples TRBV20-1 to TRBJ1-2; no definite D call. The CDR3 consists of 10 residues. Per germline, CDR1 DFQATT and CDR2 SNEGSKA (reference sequence). The CDR3 coding sequence is TGCAGCTCCCGGGCAGGTGGCTACACCTTC. This gives the protein CSSRAGGYTF.

The rearrangement joins TRBV11-3 to TRBJ2-5, with D tentatively TRBD2 (6 bases). The assigned J gene may be wrong: the sequence end matches TRBJ2-7 better. Germline CDR1 SGHNT, CDR2 YENEEA. The CDR3 length is 15 residues. CDR3: CASSFRSGGSYEQYF. As DNA, the CDR3 is TGTGCCAGCAGCTTCCGCAGTGGGGGGTCCTACGAGCAGTACTTC.

The rearrangement joins TRBV7-9 to TRBJ2-1, with TRBD2 as a possible D gene (6 bases). The V gene lost 8 bases and the J gene lost 9 bases, with 17 bases spanning the gap. CDR3 length: 13 residues. Germline CDR1 SEHNR, CDR2 FQNEAQ (reference sequence). The CDR3 DNA sequence: TGTGCCAGCGTCTCCGGGTACGGGAGTGAGCAGTTCTTC. It specifies CASVSGYGSEQFF.

This chain uses TRBV6-1 with TRBJ1-5; tentative D call: TRBD1 (5 bases). CDR1 and CDR2 from the germline V gene are MNHNS and SASEGT. With 2 bases removed from V and 6 bases from J, the gap between germline ends came to 20 bases. The CDR3 has 17 amino acids. CDR3 region: CASSEIRLWGESQPQHF. The CDR3 region has the DNA TGTGCCAGCAGTGAAATAAGGTTGTGGGGGGAGAGTCAGCCCCAGCATTTT.

In this sample, this clone turned up a few times. The chain combines TRBV18 with TRBJ2-3; TRBD2 agrees at 7 bases. Germline CDR1 and CDR2: KGHSH and LQKENI. The CDR3 totals 14 residues. The junction had 1 base not matched to a gene; V was cut back by 3 bases and J by 1 base. Written as DNA, the CDR3 is TGTGCCAGCTCACCCGGACTAGGCACAGATACGCAGTATTTT. Protein sequence: CASSPGLGTDTQYF.

J is TRBJ2-5 and V is TRBV10-2; either TRBD1 or TRBD2 may supply D (5 bases each). Germline loops: CDR1 WSHSY, CDR2 SAAADI. V was trimmed by 7 bases and J by 2 bases, leaving 14 bases between them. This CDR3 spans 14 amino acids. The CDR3 DNA sequence: TGCGCCAGCAATCACCGGGGCGGACAAGAGACCCAGTACTTC. Protein sequence: CASNHRGGQETQYF.

The J gene is TRBJ2-6, the V gene TRBV11-3; TRBD2 might be the D (5 bases). The CDR3 runs 14 residues. The germline V and J ends were trimmed by 8 bases and 1 base, with 9 bases remaining between them. Per the germline V gene, CDR1 is SGHNT and CDR2 is YENEEA. The CDR3 nucleotides read TGTGCCAGCGGAGGTGGGTCTGGGGCCAACGTCCTGACTTTC. Translating gives CASGGGSGANVLTF.

V is TRBV28 and J is TRBJ1-2; unclear D gene. CDR1 is MDHEN and CDR2 is SYDVKM in the germline V gene. V lost 3 bases and J 4 bases, leaving 12 bases between the germline ends. The CDR3 is 14 residues long. DNA of the CDR3: TGTGCCAGCAGTTTCGCAGGCAGAACCTATGGCTACACCTTC. Amino acid sequence: CASSFAGRTYGYTF.

The chain links TRBV5-5 to TRBJ2-5; TRBD1 matches 7 bases. Germline V gene lookup returns CDR1 SGHKS and CDR2 YYEKEE (reference sequence). The CDR3 is 16 residues long. Trimming removed 0 bases from V and 2 bases from J; junction bases left unmatched: 7. CDR3 nucleotide sequence: TGTGCCAGCAGCTTGGCCCTCGGGACAGTACAAGAGACCCAGTACTTC. This translates into CASSLALGTVQETQYF.

This clone was seen a single time. The chain uses TRBV19 and TRBJ2-1; 8 bases agree with TRBD2. Germline CDR1 LNHDA, CDR2 SQIVND (reference sequence). With V trimmed by 5 bases and J by 7 bases, 7 bases remained unmatched. The CDR3 consists of 14 residues. The CDR3 DNA follows: TGTGCCAGTAGTTACCAAGCGGGAGCGAATGAGCAGTTCTTC. Translating it yields CASSYQAGANEQFF.

For the CDR3, the DNA is TGCGCCAGCAGCTTGCCCAAAGTTCCTGGACAGTCTTTTTCTGAAGCTTTCTTT. Translated: CASSLPKVPGQSFSEAFF. The chain carries TRBV5-1 and TRBJ1-1; tentative D call: TRBD1 (6 bases). CDR1 and CDR2 from the germline V gene are SGHRS and YFSETQ. V was cut by 1 base and J by 6 bases, with 25 bases left in between. The CDR3 sequence is 18 residues long.

This clone was picked up a small number of times. The V call is TRBV10-3, the J call TRBJ2-7, with TRBD2 identical over 13 bases. This CDR3 has 13 amino acids. CDR1 and CDR2 (germline): ENHRY, SYGVKD. The V gene end was trimmed by 10 bases and the J gene end by 3 bases; junction bases not matched to a gene: 3. The CDR3 DNA reads TGTGCCACGGGGACTAGCGGGGTCTACGAGCAGTACTTC. This translates into CATGTSGVYEQYF.

This clone was counted once. The chain uses TRBV28 and TRBJ2-3; 7 nucleotides agree with TRBD2. Germline V gives CDR1 MDHEN, CDR2 SYDVKM. With 10 bases clipped from V and 2 bases from J, the junction kept 24 bases outside the gene matches. The CDR3 contains 19 residues. CDR3 coding DNA: TGTGCCATCACCGGGGCCCCAGGACCGGGACTACTCTTCACAGATACGCAGTATTTT. This sequence encodes CAITGAPGPGLLFTDTQYF.

The chain employs TRBV7-2 and TRBJ2-3; D is uncertain. Germline CDR1 SGHTA, CDR2 FQGNSA. The CDR3 consists of 13 residues. Between the trimmed V and J ends, which lost 4 bases and 1 base, there was a span of 6 bases. CDR3 in amino acids: CASSSQGTDTQYF. CDR3 DNA sequence: TGTGCCAGCAGCTCGCAGGGCACAGATACGCAGTATTTT.

V gene TRBV7-9 combines with J gene TRBJ1-1, with D perhaps TRBD1 (5 bases). The CDR3 loop spans 15 amino acids. CDR1 and CDR2 (germline): SEHNR, FQNEAQ (reference sequence). V lost 6 bases and J lost 0, with 14 bases in between. CDR3 sequence (DNA): TGTGCCAGCAGACCCGGGGCAGGGCTGAACACTGAAGCTTTCTTT. Translated, it gives CASRPGAGLNTEAFF.